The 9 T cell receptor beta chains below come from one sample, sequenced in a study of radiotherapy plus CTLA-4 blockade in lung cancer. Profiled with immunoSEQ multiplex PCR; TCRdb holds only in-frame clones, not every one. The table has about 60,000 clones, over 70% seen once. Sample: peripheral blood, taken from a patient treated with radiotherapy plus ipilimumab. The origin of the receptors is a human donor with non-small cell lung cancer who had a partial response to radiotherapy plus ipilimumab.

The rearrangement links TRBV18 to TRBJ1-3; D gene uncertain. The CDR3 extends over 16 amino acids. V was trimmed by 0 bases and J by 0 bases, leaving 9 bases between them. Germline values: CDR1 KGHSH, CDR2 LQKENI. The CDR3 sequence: CASSPPFTSSGNTIYF. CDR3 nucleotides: TGTGCCAGCTCACCACCTTTCACAAGCTCTGGAAACACCATATATTTT.

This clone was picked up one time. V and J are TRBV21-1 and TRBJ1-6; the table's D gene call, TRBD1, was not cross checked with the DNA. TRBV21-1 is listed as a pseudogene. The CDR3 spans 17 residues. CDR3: CASSAPFPGQGGSPLHF. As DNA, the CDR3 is TGTGCCAGCAGCGCCCCCTTCCCGGGACAGGGGGGATCACCCCTCCACTTT.

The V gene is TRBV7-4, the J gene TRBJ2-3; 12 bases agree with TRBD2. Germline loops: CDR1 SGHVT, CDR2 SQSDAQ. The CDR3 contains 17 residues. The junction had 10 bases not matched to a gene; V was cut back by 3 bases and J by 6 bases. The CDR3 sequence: CASSFTSSGGAMDTQYF. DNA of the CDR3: TGTGCCAGCAGCTTTACATCTAGCGGGGGGGCCATGGATACGCAGTATTTT.

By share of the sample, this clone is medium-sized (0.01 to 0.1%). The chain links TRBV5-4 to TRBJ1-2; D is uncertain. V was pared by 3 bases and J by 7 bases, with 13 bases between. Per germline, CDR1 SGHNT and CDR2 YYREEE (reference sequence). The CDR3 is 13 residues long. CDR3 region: CASSSLLEGGYTF. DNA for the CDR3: TGTGCCAGCAGCTCACTTTTGGAGGGTGGCTACACCTTC.

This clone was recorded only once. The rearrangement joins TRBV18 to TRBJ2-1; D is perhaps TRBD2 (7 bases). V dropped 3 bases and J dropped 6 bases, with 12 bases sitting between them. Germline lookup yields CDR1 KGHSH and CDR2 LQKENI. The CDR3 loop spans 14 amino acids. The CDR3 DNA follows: TGTGCCAGCTCACCGGGGGGGCCCTCCAATGAGCAGTTCTTC. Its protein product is CASSPGGPSNEQFF.

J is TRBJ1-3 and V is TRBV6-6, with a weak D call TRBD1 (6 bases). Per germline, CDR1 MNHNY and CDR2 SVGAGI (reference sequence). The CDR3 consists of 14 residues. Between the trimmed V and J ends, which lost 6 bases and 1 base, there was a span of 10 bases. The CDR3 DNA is TGTGCCAGCAGCCAGACAGGTTCTGGAAACACCATATATTTT. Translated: CASSQTGSGNTIYF.

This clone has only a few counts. The CDR3 DNA reads TGTGCCAGCAAGGACAGGGCCTCCTACGAGCAGTACTTC. Amino acid sequence: CASKDRASYEQYF. V and J are TRBV6-1 and TRBJ2-7; 8 bases agree with TRBD1. Germline loops: CDR1 MNHNS, CDR2 SASEGT. The CDR3 runs 13 residues. V trimming: 7 bases; J trimming: 0 bases; junction bases outside the gene matches: 2.

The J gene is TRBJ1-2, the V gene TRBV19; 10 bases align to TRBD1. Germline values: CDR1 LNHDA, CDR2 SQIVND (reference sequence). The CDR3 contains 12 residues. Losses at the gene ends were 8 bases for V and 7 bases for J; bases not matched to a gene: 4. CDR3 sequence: CASFDRGLGYTF. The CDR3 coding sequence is TGTGCCAGTTTCGACAGGGGGCTTGGCTACACCTTC. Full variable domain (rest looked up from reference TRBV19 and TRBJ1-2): DGGITQSPKYLFRKEGQNVTLSCEQNLNHDAMYWYRQDPGQGLRLIYYSQIVNDFQKGDIAEGYSVSREKKESFPLTVTSAQKNPTAFYLCASFDRGLGYTFGSGTRLTVV.

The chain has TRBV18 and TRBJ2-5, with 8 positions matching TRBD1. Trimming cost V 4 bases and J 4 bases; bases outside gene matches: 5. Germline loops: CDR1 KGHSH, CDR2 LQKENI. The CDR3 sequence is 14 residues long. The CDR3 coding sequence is TGTGCCAGCTCACACGGGACAGGCGGAGAGACCCAGTACTTC. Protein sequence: CASSHGTGGETQYF. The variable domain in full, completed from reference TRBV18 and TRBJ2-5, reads NAGVMQNPRHLVRRRGQEARLRCSPMKGHSHVYWYRQLPEEGLKFMVYLQKENIIDESGMPKERFSAEFPKEGPSILRIQQVVRGDSAAYFCASSHGTGGETQYFGPGTRLLVL.